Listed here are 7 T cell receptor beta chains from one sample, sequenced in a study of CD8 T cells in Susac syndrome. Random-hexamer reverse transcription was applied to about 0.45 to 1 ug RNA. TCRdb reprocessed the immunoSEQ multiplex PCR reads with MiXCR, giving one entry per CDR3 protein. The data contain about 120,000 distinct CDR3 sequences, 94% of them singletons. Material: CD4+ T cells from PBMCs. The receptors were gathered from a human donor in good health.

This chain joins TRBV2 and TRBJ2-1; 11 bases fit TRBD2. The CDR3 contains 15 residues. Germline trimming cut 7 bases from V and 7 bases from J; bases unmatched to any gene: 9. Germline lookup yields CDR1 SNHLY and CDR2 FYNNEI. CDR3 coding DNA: TGTGCCAGCACTATGCTAGCGGGAGGTTTAAATGAGCAGTTCTTC. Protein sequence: CASTMLAGGLNEQFF.

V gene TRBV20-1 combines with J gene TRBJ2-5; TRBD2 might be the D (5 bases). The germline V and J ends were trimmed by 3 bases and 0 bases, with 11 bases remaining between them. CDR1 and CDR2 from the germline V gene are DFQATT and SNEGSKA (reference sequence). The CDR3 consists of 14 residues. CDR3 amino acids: CSARTGLYQETQYF. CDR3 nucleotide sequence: TGCAGTGCTAGGACGGGATTGTACCAAGAGACCCAGTACTTC.

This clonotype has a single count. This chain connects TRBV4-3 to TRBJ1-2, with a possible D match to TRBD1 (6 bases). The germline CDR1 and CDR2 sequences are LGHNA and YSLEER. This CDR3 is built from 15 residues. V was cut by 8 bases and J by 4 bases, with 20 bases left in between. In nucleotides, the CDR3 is TGCGCCAGCTCGCCAGGGGTCTTCGGGGGCTATGGCTACACCTTC. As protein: CASSPGVFGGYGYTF.

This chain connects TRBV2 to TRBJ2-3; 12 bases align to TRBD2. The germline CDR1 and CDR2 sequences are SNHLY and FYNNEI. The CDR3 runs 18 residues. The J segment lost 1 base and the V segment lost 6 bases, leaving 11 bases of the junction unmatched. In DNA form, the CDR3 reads TGTGCCAGCAGGATTGGACTAGCGGGATCTCCTGGCACAGATACGCAGTATTTT. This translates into CASRIGLAGSPGTDTQYF.

The CDR3 DNA reads TGTGCCACCAGTGATGGATCGACAGGGAAAGAGACCCAGTACTTC. This sequence encodes CATSDGSTGKETQYF. This chain uses TRBV24-1 with TRBJ2-5; TRBD1 matches at 7 bases. CDR1 is KGHDR and CDR2 is SFDVKD in the germline V gene. CDR3 length equals 15 residues. V was clipped by 3 bases and J by 3 bases; unmatched bases: 6.

The DNA for the CDR3 is TGCAGTGCGAGTAGTGCAAGATTACTAGCACCCAGCACAGATACGCAGTATTTT. It yields the protein CSASSARLLAPSTDTQYF. The rearrangement joins TRBV20-1 to TRBJ2-3, with a tentative D call TRBD2 (6 bases). Germline CDR1 reads DFQATT; CDR2 reads SNEGSKA (reference sequence). Trimming stripped 6 bases from V and 0 bases from J, with 25 bases between. The CDR3 has 18 residues.

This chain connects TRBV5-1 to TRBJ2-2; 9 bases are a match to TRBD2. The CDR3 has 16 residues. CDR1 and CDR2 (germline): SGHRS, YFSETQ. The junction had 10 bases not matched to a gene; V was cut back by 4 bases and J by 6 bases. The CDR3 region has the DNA TGCGCCAGCAGCCCTATAGCGGGAGAGGTAGCCGGGGAGCTGTTTTTT. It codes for CASSPIAGEVAGELFF. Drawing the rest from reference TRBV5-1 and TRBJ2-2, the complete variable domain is KAGVTQTPRYLIKTRGQQVTLSCSPISGHRSVSWYQQTPGQGLQFLFEYFSETQRNKGNFPGRFSGRQFSNSRSEMNVSTLELGDSALYLCASSPIAGEVAGELFFGEGSRLTVL.